This note documents a single T cell receptor beta chain sequence. No antigen is known for it. The sample is drawn from a study of CD8 T cells in ankylosing spondylitis. General study points: Reactive arthritis synovial fluid and blood were previously reported to contain some motif variants. There was a TCR beta motif, made of several highly homologous variants, that appeared characteristic of ankylosing spondylitis blood. Reportedly, disease-linked clones are significantly enriched in ankylosing spondylitis patients' matched synovial fluid.

TCRdb called the 5' RACE reads again in MiXCR, with one record for every CDR3 protein. In the table there are about 540,000 distinct CDR3 sequences, about 13% of which are singletons. The germline V gene encodes CDR1 KGHSH and CDR2 LQKENI. J lost 9 bases, V lost 2 bases, and 9 bases had no gene match. The CDR3 runs to 15 residues. This TCR derives from a male donor with ankylosing spondylitis. The chain combines TRBV18 with TRBJ2-1, with 8 bases identical to TRBD1. The material sequenced was blood, either unsorted or a sorted T cell fraction (not recorded which). The CDR3 region is CASSPNSGGRGEQFF. In DNA form, the CDR3 reads TGTGCCAGCTCACCAAACTCAGGGGGCAGGGGTGAGCAGTTCTTC.